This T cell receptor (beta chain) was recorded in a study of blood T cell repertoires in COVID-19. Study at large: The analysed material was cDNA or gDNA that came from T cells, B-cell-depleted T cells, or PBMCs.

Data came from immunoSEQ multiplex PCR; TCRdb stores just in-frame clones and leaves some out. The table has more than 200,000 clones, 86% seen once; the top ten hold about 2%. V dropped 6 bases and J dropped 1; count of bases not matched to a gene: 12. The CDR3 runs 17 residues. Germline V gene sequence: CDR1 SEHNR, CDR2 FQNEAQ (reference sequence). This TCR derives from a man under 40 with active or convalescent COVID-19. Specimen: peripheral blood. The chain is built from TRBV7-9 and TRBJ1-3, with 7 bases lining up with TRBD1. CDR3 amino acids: CASSFRTGRSSGNTIYF. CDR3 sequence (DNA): TGTGCCAGCAGTTTCAGGACAGGTCGTTCGTCTGGAAACACCATATATTTT.